This section outlines one T cell receptor (beta chain) sequence together with its context. What it recognizes is unknown. This specimen belongs to a study of T-cell memory formation after mild COVID-19. The wider study: TCR clustering was largely donor specific. Study-wide results and limits: Later expanders leaned toward CD4+, whereas clones contracting from day 15 to 85 were balanced CD4/CD8. Mainly in CM and EM were contracting CD4+ clones; CD8+ were in EMRA.

Trimming removed 7 bases from V and 1 base from J, with 8 bases in between. This CDR3 contains 12 residues. Germline V gene sequence: CDR1 SGHRS, CDR2 YFSETQ. TCR alpha and TCR beta cDNA libraries with sample barcodes and UMIs came from 5'RACE using constant-segment primers. TCRdb reprocessed the 5' RACE reads via MiXCR and lists one record per CDR3 protein. The sample lists over 300,000 distinct CDR3 sequences, approximately 22% occurring once. Sequenced input: PBMCs or a T cell subset sorted from them (not recorded which). This TCR came from a man between 18 and 35 years old who had mild COVID-19 (a few samples of this study predate the infection). Cell type and time point are not known. The rearrangement links TRBV5-1 to TRBJ2-5; no clear D. The CDR3 here is CASRFTQETQYF. DNA for the CDR3: TGCGCCAGCCGATTTACCCAAGAGACCCAGTACTTC.